Below, one TCR beta chain is given with its context. The target antigen is unknown. The record originates from a study of cytomegalovirus exposure and HLA in healthy donors. Overall study: Early on, a data release was issued that held approximately 92 million unique TCRs from HLA-typed donors. Study-level findings and limits: What a later analysis showed was that several of the most significant clusters appeared linked to common viral pathogens. As a later analysis revealed, the rate of TCR association differed by HLA locus, with DRB1 most and HLA-C fewest. Most sequenced TCRs were rare (though some public TCRs occurred in many donors).

V was pared by 5 bases and J by 5 bases, with 16 bases between. Germline V gene sequence: CDR1 SGHTA, CDR2 FQGNSA. The CDR3 is 14 residues long. Both 60 Vbeta primers and 13 Jbeta primers went into the PCR. Libraries were prepared by immunoSEQ multiplex PCR; TCRdb keeps only in-frame clonotypes and omits some of them. The table records some 200,000 clones, around 83% of them present only once. The sample consisted of PBMCs. The chain uses TRBV7-2 and TRBJ2-7, with D possibly TRBD1 on 6 matching bases. The clonotype originates from a man aged 45-65 years in good health and CMV-seronegative. CDR3 amino acids: CASSPSSGTNEQYF. In DNA form, the CDR3 reads TGTGCCAGCAGCCCTTCTTCGGGGACAAACGAGCAGTACTTC.